This passage covers 21 T cell receptor beta chains from one sample sequenced in a study of blood T cell repertoires in COVID-19. Sequenced by immunoSEQ multiplex PCR; TCRdb stores in-frame clones only, minus some. Of about 84,000 clones detected, about 95% appear once; the ten largest clones hold less than 5%. The sequenced sample was peripheral blood. These receptors came from a human donor with active COVID-19. The donor label of this sample is uncertain.

This clone appeared a single time. The chain links TRBV5-1 to TRBJ1-1; no clear D. Germline CDR1 and CDR2: SGHRS and YFSETQ. CDR3 size: 13 residues. With 1 base removed from V and 4 bases from J, the gap between germline ends came to 8 bases. The CDR3 DNA reads as TGCGCCAGCAGCTTGCAGGATGGCACTGAAGCTTTCTTT. It yields the protein CASSLQDGTEAFF.

The CDR3, as DNA: TGTGCCAGCAGTTACATGGACAGGGACGAGCAGTACTTC. Amino acid sequence: CASSYMDRDEQYF. V and J are TRBV6-5 and TRBJ2-7, with 8 bases fitting TRBD1. In germline, CDR1 is MNHEY, CDR2 SVGAGI. With V trimmed by 2 bases and J by 5 bases, 2 bases remained unmatched. The CDR3 sequence is 13 residues long.

The gene calls are TRBV3-1 (or the pseudogene TRBV3-2) and TRBJ2-7; a weak D match, TRBD1 (6 bases). The CDR3 covers 16 residues. Looked up from germline, CDR1 is LGHDT and CDR2 is YNNKEL (reference sequence). V gave up 5 bases and J gave up 0 bases, with 17 bases separating them. CDR3 region: CASSRGTSASSYEQYF. The DNA of the CDR3 is TGTGCCAGCAGCAGGGGGACGTCCGCATCCTCCTACGAGCAGTACTTC.

This chain uses TRBV18 with TRBJ1-5; 9 bases match TRBD1. This CDR3 contains 16 residues. Trimming took 2 bases from V and 3 from J; bases not matched to a gene: 5. Germline values: CDR1 KGHSH, CDR2 LQKENI. The CDR3 DNA reads as TGTGCCAGCTCACCAGGACAGGGGTCGATCAATCAGCCCCAGCATTTT. Residues: CASSPGQGSINQPQHF. Full variable domain (remainder filled in from reference TRBV18 and TRBJ1-5): NAGVMQNPRHLVRRRGQEARLRCSPMKGHSHVYWYRQLPEEGLKFMVYLQKENIIDESGMPKERFSAEFPKEGPSILRIQQVVRGDSAAYFCASSPGQGSINQPQHFGDGTRLSIL.

The rearrangement uses TRBV3-1 (or the pseudogene TRBV3-2) and TRBJ1-1, with D perhaps matching TRBD1 (5 bases). The CDR3 consists of 14 residues. Trimming removed 4 bases at V and 6 bases at J, with 15 bases between. Per germline, CDR1 LGHDT and CDR2 YNNKEL (reference sequence). CDR3 region: CASSPQGVPAEAFF. DNA for the CDR3: TGTGCCAGCAGCCCACAAGGGGTTCCCGCTGAAGCTTTCTTT.

This sequence joins TRBV18 and TRBJ1-4; 9 nucleotides line up with TRBD1. With V trimmed by 6 bases and J by 7 bases, 3 bases remained unmatched. This CDR3 comprises 13 residues. Germline CDR1 and CDR2: KGHSH and LQKENI. The chain's CDR3 is CASSGTGSEKLFF. The DNA of the CDR3 is TGTGCCAGCTCGGGGACAGGGTCTGAAAAACTGTTTTTT.

The chain joins TRBV5-1 to TRBJ2-1; the D gene is possibly TRBD1 (6 bases). The CDR3 sequence is 17 residues long. CDR1 and CDR2 (germline): SGHRS, YFSETQ. V lost 0 bases to trimming and J lost 8 bases, with 21 bases between them. The CDR3, as DNA: TGCGCCAGCAGCTTGGCCGGTCAGCCAGGGGTTGACGATGAGCAGTTCTTC. Translation: CASSLAGQPGVDDEQFF. The whole variable domain, filled in from reference TRBV5-1 and TRBJ2-1, reads KAGVTQTPRYLIKTRGQQVTLSCSPISGHRSVSWYQQTPGQGLQFLFEYFSETQRNKGNFPGRFSGRQFSNSRSEMNVSTLELGDSALYLCASSLAGQPGVDDEQFFGPGTRLTVL.

This chain uses TRBV7-2 with TRBJ2-7; 11 bases are shared with TRBD2. Germline values: CDR1 SGHTA, CDR2 FQGNSA. Losses at the gene ends were 0 bases for V and 4 bases for J; bases not matched to a gene: 5. The CDR3 sequence is 16 residues long. Written as DNA, the CDR3 is TGTGCCAGCAGCTTAGCTGCGGCTAGCGGGAGGTACGAGCAGTACTTC. This codes for CASSLAAASGRYEQYF.

This clone was counted between two and nine times. V gene TRBV19 combines with J gene TRBJ2-7; 10 bases agree with TRBD2. Germline CDR1 is LNHDA and CDR2 is SQIVND (reference sequence). CDR3 length equals 13 residues. The trim removed 7 bases at V and 8 bases at J, leaving 8 bases unmatched. CDR3 sequence (DNA): TGTGCCAGTAACCCCGGGACTAGCGAACAGCAGTACTTC. Translating it yields CASNPGTSEQQYF.

V usage is TRBV3-1 (or the pseudogene TRBV3-2) and J usage is TRBJ2-1; D unresolved. Germline values: CDR1 LGHDT, CDR2 YNNKEL (reference sequence). The CDR3 contains 12 residues. The V end was cut by 0 bases, the J end by 7 bases, with 4 bases between. The CDR3 sequence is CASSQEANEQFF. The CDR3 DNA reads as TGTGCCAGCAGCCAAGAAGCGAATGAGCAGTTCTTC.

V and J are TRBV6-2 or TRBV6-3 and TRBJ2-7; D not certain. V lost 2 bases and J 5 bases, leaving 4 bases between the germline ends. The CDR3 has 11 residues. From germline, CDR1 is MNHEY and CDR2 SVGEGT. Here the CDR3 reads CASSYVNEQYF. The CDR3, as DNA: TGTGCCAGCAGTTACGTCAACGAGCAGTACTTC.

This clone was recorded once. The V gene is TRBV12-3 or TRBV12-4, the J gene TRBJ1-1; D is ambiguous. The CDR3 covers 11 residues. Between the trimmed V and J ends, which lost 6 bases and 10 bases, there was a span of 12 bases. The chain's CDR3 is CASSSEAGAFF. CDR3 bases: TGTGCCAGCAGCAGCGAGGCCGGAGCTTTCTTT.

This clone was observed once. The chain links TRBV18 to TRBJ2-1, with a tentative D call TRBD2 (5 bases). Per the germline V gene, CDR1 is KGHSH and CDR2 is LQKENI. Trimming took off 0 bases at V and 9 bases at J, with 15 bases between the two ends. The CDR3 covers 15 residues. The CDR3 sequence: CASSPPVGAPGEQFF. The DNA of the CDR3 is TGTGCCAGCTCACCACCCGTGGGAGCTCCAGGTGAGCAGTTCTTC.

The chain's CDR3 is CASSIGQGLNQPQHF. In DNA, the CDR3 is TGTGCCAGTAGTATCGGTCAGGGACTCAATCAGCCCCAGCATTTT. J is TRBJ1-5 and V is TRBV19; maybe TRBD1 (5 bases). From germline, CDR1 is LNHDA and CDR2 SQIVND (reference sequence). The CDR3 is made up of 15 amino acids. V dropped 3 bases and J dropped 3 bases, with 12 bases sitting between them.

The genes are TRBV29-1 and TRBJ1-2, with unresolved D. The germline CDR1 and CDR2 sequences are SQVTM and ANQGSEA. The CDR3 runs to 11 residues. V lost 2 bases and J 6 bases, leaving 7 bases between the germline ends. In DNA, the CDR3 is TGCAGCGTTGAACATCTAGATGGCTACACCTTC. Its protein is CSVEHLDGYTF. The full variable domain, in which reference TRBV29-1 and TRBJ1-2 provide the parts outside the CDR3, is SAVISQKPSRDICQRGTSLTIQCQVDSQVTMMFWYRQQPGQSLTLIATANQGSEATYESGFVIDKFPISRPNLTFSTLTVSNMSPEDSSIYLCSVEHLDGYTFGSGTRLTVV.

This CDR3 is CASSLAGVQETQYF. The CDR3 DNA reads as TGCGCCAGCAGCCTAGCGGGGGTCCAAGAGACCCAGTACTTC. The chain uses TRBV4-1 and TRBJ2-5; 9 bases are a match to TRBD2. V lost 4 bases and J lost 1; bases outside the gene matches: 1. Per germline, CDR1 MGHRA and CDR2 YSYEKL. This CDR3 has 14 amino acids.

V and J are TRBV4-3 and TRBJ2-7; D ambiguous. V was pared by 4 bases and J by 0 bases, with 10 bases between. CDR3 length: 14 amino acids. The V gene's germline CDR1 is LGHNA and CDR2 YSLEER. This CDR3 is CASSRARSSYEQYF. CDR3 nucleotide sequence: TGCGCCAGCAGCCGCGCTAGGTCCTCCTACGAGCAGTACTTC.

The chain combines TRBV18 with TRBJ2-1; D gene ambiguous. CDR3 size: 12 residues. In germline, CDR1 is KGHSH, CDR2 LQKENI. The V end was cut by 6 bases, the J end by 8 bases, with 11 bases between. The CDR3 sequence: CASSQNQDEQFF. The CDR3 nucleotides read TGTGCCAGCTCCCAAAATCAGGATGAGCAGTTCTTC.

The chain is built from TRBV7-8 and TRBJ2-1, with D possibly matching TRBD1 (5 bases). The CDR3 totals 17 residues. Trimming cost V 6 bases and J 1 base, with 19 bases left between them. Germline CDR1 SGHVS, CDR2 FQNEAQ. The CDR3 region has the DNA TGTGCCAGCAGGGGCTTGACAGCAACTCCATCCTACAATGAGCAGTTCTTC. It is translated as CASRGLTATPSYNEQFF.

V gene TRBV4-3 combines with J gene TRBJ2-4, with a tentative D call TRBD2 (6 bases). Germline CDR1 is LGHNA and CDR2 is YSLEER. Trimming took 1 base from V and 2 from J, leaving 12 bases between them. The CDR3 extends over 16 amino acids. The CDR3 loop reads CASSQVVEGTKNIQYF. The CDR3, as DNA: TGCGCCAGCAGCCAAGTTGTGGAGGGGACCAAAAACATTCAGTACTTC.

This rearrangement joins TRBV24-1 to TRBJ2-3, with TRBD1 matching 7 bases. J gave up 3 bases and V 3 bases, and 8 bases lay outside the gene matches. From germline, CDR1 is KGHDR and CDR2 SFDVKD. There are 16 residues in the CDR3. CDR3: CATSDNIRGKTDTQYF. The DNA for the CDR3 is TGTGCCACCAGTGATAATATCAGGGGGAAAACAGATACGCAGTATTTT.